This TCR beta chain was identified during a study of beta chain features in type 1 diabetes. General observations from the study: A moderate, significant TCRB CDR3 shortening appeared in type 1 diabetes across four CD4+ subsets. The question of HLA type influencing TCRB rearrangement was one that remained unresolved here.

Every bit of the isolated RNA underwent reverse transcription, so sequencing read expressed TCRB transcripts. Approximately 3.6 million reads, on average, came from each naive, central memory and regulatory T cell sample. The protocol was immunoSEQ multiplex PCR, while the TCRdb copy is restricted to in-frame clones and leaves out a portion. Here the sample spans some 190,000 clones, 7.8% being singletons. CDR1 SGHRS and CDR2 YFSETQ come from the germline V gene. Trimming cost V 7 bases and J 8 bases; bases outside gene matches: 5. The CDR3 spans 13 residues. Each of the sorted populations had a purity greater than 95%. Of note for this clone: Its antigen is unidentified.

The rearrangement joins TRBV5-1 to TRBJ2-2; 10 bases are a match to TRBD1. The sample comprised central memory CD4+ T cells from blood. The receptor was derived from a woman aged 40 to 50 with type 1 diabetes. CDR3 protein: CASGGQGTGELFF. The CDR3 region has the DNA TGCGCCAGCGGGGGACAGGGGACTGGGGAGCTGTTTTTT.